This paragraph reports one TCR beta chain. Its target is unknown. This record comes from a study of T cell clonotyping in hematopoietic cell transplantation. Study results and caveats: Cells were unsorted, so CD4 and CD8 contributions were not separated.

Clones were read by immunoSEQ multiplex PCR, and TCRdb kept only the in-frame ones, dropping some. The sample consists of about 18,000 clones, about 84% of them appearing once. Time point meaning: recipient sample about 28 days before transplant, after cytoreduction. The CDR3 covers 15 residues. Germline CDR1 and CDR2: MNHEY and SMNVEV (reference sequence). Trimming removed 3 bases from V and 4 bases from J, with 15 bases in between. The input for sequencing was peripheral blood mononuclear cells, taken before stem cell transplant. This TCR came from a man aged 50 to 59 with acute myeloid leukemia. Some clones in this sample may be carry-over from other donors' samples. The chain recombines TRBV27 with TRBJ1-2; D may be TRBD1 (6 bases). The CDR3: CASSLSRGFSYGYTF. The CDR3 bases are TGTGCCAGCAGTTTGAGCAGGGGTTTTTCCTATGGCTACACCTTC.